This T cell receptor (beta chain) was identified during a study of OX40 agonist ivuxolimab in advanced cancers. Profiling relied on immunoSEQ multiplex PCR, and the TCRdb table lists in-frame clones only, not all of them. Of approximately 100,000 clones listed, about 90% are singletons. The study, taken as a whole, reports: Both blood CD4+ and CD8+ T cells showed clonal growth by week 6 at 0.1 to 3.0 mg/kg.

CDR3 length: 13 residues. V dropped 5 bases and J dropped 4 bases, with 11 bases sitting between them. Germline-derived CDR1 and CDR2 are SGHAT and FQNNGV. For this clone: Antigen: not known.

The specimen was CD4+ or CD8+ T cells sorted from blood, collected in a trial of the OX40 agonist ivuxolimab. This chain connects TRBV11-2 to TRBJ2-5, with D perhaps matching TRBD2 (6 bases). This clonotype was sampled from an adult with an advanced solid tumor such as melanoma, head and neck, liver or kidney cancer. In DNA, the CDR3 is TGTGCCAGCAGCGCGGGATTCCGAGAGACCCAGTACTTC. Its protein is CASSAGFRETQYF.